This record looks at one TCR beta chain sequence and its context. The data were taken from a study of STAT5B mutations in CD4+ large granular lymphocyte leukemia. Germline lookup yields CDR1 SGHTA and CDR2 FQGNSA. This CDR3 is built from 15 residues. The V and J ends lost 3 bases and 4 bases respectively, with 15 bases between them. TCRdb's copy holds only in-frame clones and misses some; the assay was immunoSEQ multiplex PCR. The sample lists approximately 40,000 clones, 81% seen once, with 3.5% to 4% in the top ten. The TCR comes from a human donor in good health. Sequenced input: CD4+ T cells from blood buffy coats. The V call is TRBV7-2, the J call TRBJ1-1; D may be TRBD1 (5 bases). As DNA, the CDR3 is TGTGCCAGCAGCTTGGTTGGACAACGCGGCACTGAAGCTTTCTTT. It is translated as CASSLVGQRGTEAFF.